These 16 T cell receptor beta chains were all obtained from the same sample, sequenced in a study of blood T cell repertoires in COVID-19. TCRdb keeps only in-frame clones here, not all; method: immunoSEQ multiplex PCR. The sample carries about 460,000 clones, about 85% recorded once. Material: PBMCs or T cells enriched from blood (not recorded which). The receptors originated from a woman aged 55 to 70 who had recovered from COVID-19.

This rearrangement joins TRBV28 to TRBJ1-4; perhaps TRBD1 as D (6 bases). The germline V and J ends were trimmed by 7 bases and 7 bases, with 16 bases remaining between them. This CDR3 is built from 14 residues. Germline V gene data show CDR1 as MDHEN and CDR2 as SYDVKM. The CDR3 nucleotides read TGTGCCAGCAAAAGGGGGGGGAACTTTGAAAAACTGTTTTTT. It is translated as CASKRGGNFEKLFF.

The chain joins TRBV18 to TRBJ2-4; D gene ambiguous. The V end was cut by 6 bases, the J end by 0 bases, with 6 bases between. The CDR3 loop spans 13 amino acids. From germline, CDR1 is KGHSH and CDR2 LQKENI. DNA of the CDR3: TGTGCCAGCTCCCTTATAGCCAAAAACATTCAGTACTTC. Protein sequence: CASSLIAKNIQYF.

Worth noting for this clone: Other DNA variants within this sample encode the same CDR3. V gene TRBV19 combines with J gene TRBJ2-3; the match to TRBD2 covers 8 bases. In germline, CDR1 is LNHDA, CDR2 SQIVND (reference sequence). J lost 1 base, V lost 3 bases, and 0 bases had no gene match. The CDR3 consists of 14 residues. This CDR3 is CASSISGGTDTQYF. CDR3 coding DNA: TGTGCCAGTAGTATTAGCGGGGGCACAGATACGCAGTATTTT.

Of note for this clone: Mismatch with germline at one junction end may stem from a read error. The V and J genes are TRBV20-1 and TRBJ1-1; weak D call: TRBD1 (6 bases). Germline values: CDR1 DFQATT, CDR2 SNEGSKA (reference sequence). The CDR3 is 11 residues long. The CDR3 reads CSAWDNHVGIF. Here the CDR3 DNA reads TGCAGTGCTTGGGACAACCACGTCGGCATCTTT.

V is TRBV6-5 and J is TRBJ2-7; D uncertain. This CDR3 region has 15 residues. Looked up from germline, CDR1 is MNHEY and CDR2 is SVGAGI. V was trimmed by 4 bases and J by 1 base, leaving 14 bases between them. The CDR3 protein is CASSSHEVGSYEQYF. The CDR3 DNA reads as TGTGCCAGCAGTTCCCACGAGGTAGGATCCTACGAGCAGTACTTC.

The gene calls are TRBV19 and TRBJ1-2, with a tentative D call TRBD1 (5 bases). CDR1 and CDR2 (germline): LNHDA, SQIVND (reference sequence). Trimming cost V 1 base and J 7 bases, with 25 bases left between them. The CDR3 is 18 residues long. The CDR3 is CASSIGGGTSSDGFGYTF. CDR3 DNA: TGTGCCAGTAGTATAGGTGGCGGGACTTCTTCCGATGGCTTTGGCTACACCTTC. The full variable domain, rest sourced from reference TRBV19 and TRBJ1-2, is DGGITQSPKYLFRKEGQNVTLSCEQNLNHDAMYWYRQDPGQGLRLIYYSQIVNDFQKGDIAEGYSVSREKKESFPLTVTSAQKNPTAFYLCASSIGGGTSSDGFGYTFGSGTRLTVV.

The gene calls are TRBV24-1 and TRBJ1-2, with D unclear. This CDR3 comprises 14 residues. Germline assignment: CDR1 KGHDR and CDR2 SFDVKD. The ends were cut back, 5 bases at V and 5 bases at J, with 14 bases in the middle. The CDR3 region has the DNA TGTGCCACCAGTGGAGATGGGAGAACTTATGGCTACACCTTC. Its protein product is CATSGDGRTYGYTF.

The chain links TRBV9 to TRBJ2-3; 14 nucleotides agree with TRBD2. The CDR3 consists of 17 residues. V dropped 0 bases and J dropped 2; count of bases not matched to a gene: 2. CDR1 SGDLS and CDR2 YYNGEE come from the germline V gene. CDR3 bases: TGTGCCAGCAGCGTAGGGACTAGCGGGGGGTACACAGATACGCAGTATTTT. Translating gives CASSVGTSGGYTDTQYF.

The chain employs TRBV24-1 and TRBJ2-5, with D possibly matching TRBD1 (6 bases). The germline V and J ends were trimmed by 5 bases and 5 bases, with 8 bases remaining between them. Germline CDR1 reads KGHDR; CDR2 reads SFDVKD. The CDR3 is made up of 12 amino acids. The CDR3 region is CATSGDTETQYF. The CDR3 DNA reads TGTGCCACCAGTGGGGACACCGAGACCCAGTACTTC.

The chain employs TRBV25-1 and TRBJ2-1; 7 positions match TRBD1. From germline, CDR1 is MGHDK and CDR2 SYGVNS. CDR3 size: 16 residues. Germline trimming cut 1 base from V and 7 bases from J; bases unmatched to any gene: 10. The CDR3 bases are TGTGCCAGCAGTGAATCGAGGGGGCGGAACTCGAATGAGCAGTTCTTC. This sequence encodes CASSESRGRNSNEQFF.

The rearrangement uses TRBV9 and TRBJ1-1, with D uncertain. This CDR3 is 13 amino acids long. V lost 3 bases to trimming and J lost 6 bases, with 12 bases between them. Germline CDR1 SGDLS, CDR2 YYNGEE. CDR3 in amino acids: CASSGSSGPEAFF. CDR3 sequence (DNA): TGTGCCAGCAGCGGATCCAGCGGCCCTGAAGCTTTCTTT.

This sequence joins TRBV27 and TRBJ1-1; perhaps TRBD1 as D (5 bases). The CDR3 is 13 residues long. The V end lost 6 bases, the J end lost 6 bases, and 14 bases lay between the germline ends. Germline lookup yields CDR1 MNHEY and CDR2 SMNVEV (reference sequence). DNA for the CDR3: TGTGCCAGCAGCCGTGGCAGGGTCTCTGAAGCTTTCTTT. This gives the protein CASSRGRVSEAFF.

Note on this clone: One end of the junction is discordant with germline, which a read error may explain. The chain couples TRBV3-1 (or the pseudogene TRBV3-2) to TRBJ1-4; 7 bases align to TRBD1. CDR1 and CDR2 (germline): LGHDT, YNNKEL (reference sequence). The length of the CDR3 is 13 residues. The CDR3 is CASSLGGQTGLSF. The DNA for the CDR3 is TGTGCCAGCAGCCTAGGAGGACAGACAGGGTTGAGTTTT.

In its sample, this clone was seen a few times. This sequence joins TRBV5-8 and TRBJ2-3, with a tentative D call TRBD2 (6 bases). V lost 4 bases and J lost 6, with 15 bases in between. This CDR3 is built from 14 residues. Per germline, CDR1 SGHTS and CDR2 YDEGEE. CDR3 region: CASSLRTRGDTQYF. The DNA of the CDR3 is TGTGCCAGCAGCCTAAGGACCCGGGGGGATACGCAGTATTTT.

The V gene is TRBV9, the J gene TRBJ1-3, with D perhaps matching TRBD1 (5 bases). The CDR3 totals 15 residues. The V gene's germline CDR1 is SGDLS and CDR2 YYNGEE. V gave up 4 bases and J gave up 2 bases, with 13 bases separating them. Here the CDR3 DNA reads TGTGCCAGCAGCTCCTCTACGGGGGCTGGAAACACCATATATTTT. It is translated as CASSSSTGAGNTIYF.

The chain is built from TRBV10-3 and TRBJ1-2, with D possibly being TRBD1 (5 bases). The CDR3 has 12 residues. Between the trimmed V and J ends, which lost 8 bases and 8 bases, there was a span of 15 bases. From germline, CDR1 is ENHRY and CDR2 SYGVKD. CDR3 nucleotides: TGTGCCATCTGGGCAGGGAACGGCGGCTACACCTTC. It translates to CAIWAGNGGYTF.